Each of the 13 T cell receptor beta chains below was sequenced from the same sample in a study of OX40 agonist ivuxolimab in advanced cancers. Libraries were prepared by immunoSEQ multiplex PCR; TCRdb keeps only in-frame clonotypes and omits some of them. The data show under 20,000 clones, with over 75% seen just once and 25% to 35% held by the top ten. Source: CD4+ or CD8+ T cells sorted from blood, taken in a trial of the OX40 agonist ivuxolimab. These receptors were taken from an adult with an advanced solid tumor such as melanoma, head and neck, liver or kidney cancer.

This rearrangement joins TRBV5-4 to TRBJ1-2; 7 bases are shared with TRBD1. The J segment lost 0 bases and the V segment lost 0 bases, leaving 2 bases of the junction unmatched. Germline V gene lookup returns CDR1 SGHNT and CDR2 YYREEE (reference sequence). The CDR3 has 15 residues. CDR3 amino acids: CASSLDRGSNYGYTF. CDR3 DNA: TGTGCCAGCAGCTTGGACAGGGGATCTAACTATGGCTACACCTTC.

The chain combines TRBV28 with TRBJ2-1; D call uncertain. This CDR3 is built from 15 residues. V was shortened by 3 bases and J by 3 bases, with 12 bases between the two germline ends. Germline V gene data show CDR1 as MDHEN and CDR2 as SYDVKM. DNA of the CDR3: TGTGCCAGCAGTTTTCACCGGGCGGTCTACAATGAGCAGTTCTTC. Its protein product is CASSFHRAVYNEQFF.

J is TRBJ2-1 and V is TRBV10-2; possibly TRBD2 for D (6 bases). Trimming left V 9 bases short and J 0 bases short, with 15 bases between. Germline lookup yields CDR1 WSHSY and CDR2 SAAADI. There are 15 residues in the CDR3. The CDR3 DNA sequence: TGCGCCAGTAAAGTAGCGGATAGCTCCTACAATGAGCAGTTCTTC. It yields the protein CASKVADSSYNEQFF.

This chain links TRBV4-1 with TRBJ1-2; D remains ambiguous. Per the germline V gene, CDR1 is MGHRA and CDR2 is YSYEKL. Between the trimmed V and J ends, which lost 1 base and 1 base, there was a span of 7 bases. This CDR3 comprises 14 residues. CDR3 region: CASSQGVNNYGYTF. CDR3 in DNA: TGCGCCAGCAGCCAAGGGGTGAATAACTATGGCTACACCTTC.

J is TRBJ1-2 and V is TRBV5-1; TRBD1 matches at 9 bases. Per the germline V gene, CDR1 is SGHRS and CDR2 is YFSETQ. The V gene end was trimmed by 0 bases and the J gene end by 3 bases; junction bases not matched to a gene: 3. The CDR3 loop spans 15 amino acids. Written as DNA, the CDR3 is TGCGCCAGCAGCTTGGAAAGACAGGGGGACTATGGCTACACCTTC. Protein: CASSLERQGDYGYTF.

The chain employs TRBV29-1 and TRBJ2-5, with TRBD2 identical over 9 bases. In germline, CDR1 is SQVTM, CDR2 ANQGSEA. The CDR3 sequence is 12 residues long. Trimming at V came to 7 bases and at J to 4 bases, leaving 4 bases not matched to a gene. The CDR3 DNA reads TGCAGCGGACTAGCGGATGGAGAGACCCAGTACTTC. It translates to CSGLADGETQYF.

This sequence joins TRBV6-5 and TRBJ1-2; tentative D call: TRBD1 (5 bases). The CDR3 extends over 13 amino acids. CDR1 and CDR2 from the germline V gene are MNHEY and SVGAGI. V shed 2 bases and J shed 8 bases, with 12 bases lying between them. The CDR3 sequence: CASSYLGVRGYTF. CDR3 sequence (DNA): TGTGCCAGCAGTTACCTGGGGGTCCGGGGCTACACCTTC.

The CDR3 loop is CASSLPERNEQFF. The CDR3 DNA reads TGTGCCAGCAGCTTACCGGAAAGAAATGAGCAGTTCTTC. The chain is built from TRBV7-9 and TRBJ2-1; D is unclear. The CDR3 has 13 residues. Germline V lookup: CDR1 SEHNR, CDR2 FQNEAQ (reference sequence). Trimming took off 2 bases at V and 7 bases at J, with 9 bases between the two ends. Drawing the rest from reference TRBV7-9 and TRBJ2-1, the complete variable domain is DTGVSQNPRHKITKRGQNVTFRCDPISEHNRLYWYRQTLGQGPEFLTYFQNEAQLEKSRLLSDRFSAERPKGSFSTLEIQRTEQGDSAMYLCASSLPERNEQFFGPGTRLTVL.

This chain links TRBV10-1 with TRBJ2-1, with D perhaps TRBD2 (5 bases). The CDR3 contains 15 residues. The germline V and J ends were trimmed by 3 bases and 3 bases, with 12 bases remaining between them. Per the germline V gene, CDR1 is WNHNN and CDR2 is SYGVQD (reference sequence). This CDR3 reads CASSDNGENYNEQFF. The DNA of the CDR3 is TGCGCCAGCAGTGATAACGGGGAGAACTACAATGAGCAGTTCTTC.

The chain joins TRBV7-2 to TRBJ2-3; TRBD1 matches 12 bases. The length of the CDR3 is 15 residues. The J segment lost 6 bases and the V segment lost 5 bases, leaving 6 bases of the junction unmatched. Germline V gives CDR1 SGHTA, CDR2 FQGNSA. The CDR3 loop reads CASSTGTGGWDTQYF. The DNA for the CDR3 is TGTGCCAGCAGCACCGGGACAGGGGGCTGGGATACGCAGTATTTT.

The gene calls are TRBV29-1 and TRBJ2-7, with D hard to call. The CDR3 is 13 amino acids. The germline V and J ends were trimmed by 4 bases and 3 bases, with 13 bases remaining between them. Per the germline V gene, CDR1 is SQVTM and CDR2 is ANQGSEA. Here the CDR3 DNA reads TGCAGCGTTGGAGGCTCCCTCCACTACGAGCAGTACTTC. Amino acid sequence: CSVGGSLHYEQYF.

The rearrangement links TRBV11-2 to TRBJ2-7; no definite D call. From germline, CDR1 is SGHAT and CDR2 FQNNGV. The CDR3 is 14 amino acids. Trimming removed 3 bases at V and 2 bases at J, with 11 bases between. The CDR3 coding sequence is TGTGCCAGCAGCTTCGGTGGGGTTACCTACGAGCAGTACTTC. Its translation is CASSFGGVTYEQYF.

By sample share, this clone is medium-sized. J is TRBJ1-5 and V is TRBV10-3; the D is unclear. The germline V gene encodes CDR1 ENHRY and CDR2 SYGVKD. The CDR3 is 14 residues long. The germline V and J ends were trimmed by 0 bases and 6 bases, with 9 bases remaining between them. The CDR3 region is CAISESKAIQPQHF. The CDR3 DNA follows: TGTGCCATCAGTGAGTCGAAGGCTATTCAGCCCCAGCATTTT.